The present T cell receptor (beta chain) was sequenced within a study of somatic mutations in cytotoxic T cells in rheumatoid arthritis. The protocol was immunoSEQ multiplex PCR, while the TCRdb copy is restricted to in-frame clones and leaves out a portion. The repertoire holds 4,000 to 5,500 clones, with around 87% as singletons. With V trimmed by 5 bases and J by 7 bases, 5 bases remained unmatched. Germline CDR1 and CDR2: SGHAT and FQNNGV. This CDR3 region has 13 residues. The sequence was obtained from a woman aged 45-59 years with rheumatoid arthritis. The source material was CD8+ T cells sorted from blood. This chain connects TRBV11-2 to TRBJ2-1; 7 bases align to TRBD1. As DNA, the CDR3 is TGTGCCAGCAGCCAAGGGGGCTGGAATGAGCAGTTCTTC. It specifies CASSQGGWNEQFF.